These 15 T cell receptor beta chains came from one sample sequenced in a study of early T cells in non-severe SARS-CoV-2 infection (dated by TCRdb to the early 2020s). The receptor library was made with 5' RACE. For sequencing, a NextSeq 500 was employed. TCRdb trimmed the raw reads at Q25, called clones with MiXCR and kept productive beta chains. Identical CDR3 proteins give one entry, which carries the most common genes and DNA. The sample table shows approximately 68,000 distinct CDR3 sequences, and about 9.5% are seen once. The top ten clones comprise approximately 8% of the sample. Specimen: whole blood, collected at baseline. The receptors were gathered from an adult who was a healthcare worker with PCR-confirmed SARS-CoV-2 infection or an uninfected control (not recorded which).

This chain links TRBV5-1 with TRBJ1-5; D might be TRBD1 (5 bases). This CDR3 comprises 16 residues. The V end was cut by 0 bases, the J end by 3 bases, with 13 bases between. The germline V gene encodes CDR1 SGHRS and CDR2 YFSETQ. DNA for the CDR3: TGCGCCAGCAGCTTGGTCCCGGGGGGAACCAATCAGCCCCAGCATTTT. Amino acids: CASSLVPGGTNQPQHF.

This clonotype appeared many times. One end of the junction varies from germline; a read error may be responsible. The chain has TRBV6-5 and TRBJ2-1; D is unclear. Germline V gene data show CDR1 as MNHEY and CDR2 as SVGAGI. This CDR3 region has 12 residues. This CDR3 reads CASSAPGRYTVF. The DNA of the CDR3 is TGTGCCAGCAGTGCACCCGGCCGCTACACCGTCTTC.

This chain uses TRBV7-9 with TRBJ2-3, with unresolved D. Germline V CDR1 and CDR2: SEHNR, FQNEAQ (reference sequence). V lost 1 base and J 3 bases, leaving 17 bases between the germline ends. This CDR3 is 17 amino acids long. The CDR3 DNA reads as TGTGCCAGCAGCTTAGGTCTGGGGTACGACGAGACAGATACGCAGTATTTT. Residues: CASSLGLGYDETDTQYF.

Ten or more counts support this clonotype. The rearrangement links TRBV10-1 to TRBJ2-7; the D is unclear. Trimming left V 7 bases short and J 3 bases short, with 10 bases between. The CDR3 runs 12 residues. The germline gives CDR1 WNHNN, CDR2 SYGVQD (reference sequence). This chain's CDR3 is CASKGMNYEQYF. The CDR3 DNA follows: TGCGCCAGCAAGGGTATGAACTACGAGCAGTACTTC.

This clonotype occurred a few times. The CDR3 bases are TGTGCCAGCAGCCACGGACCCAGGGATTGGCAGCCCCAGCATTTT. Amino acids: CASSHGPRDWQPQHF. This rearrangement joins TRBV3-1 to TRBJ1-5, with D perhaps TRBD1 (5 bases). The CDR3 loop spans 15 amino acids. V was clipped by 3 bases and J by 7 bases, with 16 bases between them. Germline CDR1 is LGHDT and CDR2 is YNNKEL (reference sequence).

This chain joins TRBV6-2 or TRBV6-3 and TRBJ2-7; 7 bases align to TRBD2. Losses at the gene ends were 4 bases for V and 4 bases for J; bases not matched to a gene: 4. Germline V gene data show CDR1 as MNHEY and CDR2 as SVGEGT. The CDR3 runs 13 residues. CDR3 in amino acids: CASSSSGVYEQYF. The CDR3 coding sequence is TGTGCCAGCAGTTCCAGCGGGGTTTACGAGCAGTACTTC.

The chain has TRBV3-1 and TRBJ2-3, with D perhaps TRBD2 (5 bases). The CDR3 extends over 15 amino acids. V lost 1 base to trimming and J lost 6 bases, with 14 bases between them. Per the germline V gene, CDR1 is LGHDT and CDR2 is YNNKEL (reference sequence). CDR3 bases: TGTGCCAGCAGCCAAGGAGGAACGGAGGCGGATACGCAGTATTTT. Translation: CASSQGGTEADTQYF.

The V call is TRBV7-3, the J call TRBJ2-2; 8 bases match TRBD1. CDR3 size: 15 residues. Trimming cost V 5 bases and J 4 bases; bases outside gene matches: 6. Germline V gene sequence: CDR1 SGHTA, CDR2 FQGTGA. CDR3: CASSPGQGGTGELFF. For the CDR3, the DNA is TGTGCCAGCAGCCCCGGACAGGGAGGCACCGGGGAGCTGTTTTTT.

In this sample, this clonotype turned up many times. J is TRBJ2-3 and V is TRBV5-1; the D is unclear. Germline V gives CDR1 SGHRS, CDR2 YFSETQ. The CDR3 has 15 residues. V was shortened by 4 bases and J by 4 bases, with 16 bases between the two germline ends. The CDR3: CASSPNAAIPDTQYF. The CDR3 nucleotides read TGCGCCAGCAGCCCTAACGCAGCGATTCCAGATACGCAGTATTTT.

Ten or more counts support this clonotype. V gene TRBV24-1 combines with J gene TRBJ2-4; 10 positions agree with TRBD1. Germline V CDR1 and CDR2: KGHDR, SFDVKD. This CDR3 comprises 15 residues. Trimming at V came to 4 bases and at J to 5 bases, leaving 4 bases not matched to a gene. CDR3 amino acids: CATSDATGGQNIQYF. CDR3 bases: TGTGCCACCAGTGACGCGACAGGGGGCCAAAACATTCAGTACTTC.

The chain uses TRBV10-3 and TRBJ1-5; TRBD1 matches at 8 bases. The CDR3 extends over 15 amino acids. Per the germline V gene, CDR1 is ENHRY and CDR2 is SYGVKD. Trimming took 4 bases from V and 3 from J; bases not matched to a gene: 5. CDR3 sequence: CAISVGQGPNQPQHF. CDR3 bases: TGTGCCATCAGTGTCGGACAGGGTCCCAATCAGCCCCAGCATTTT.

The chain is built from TRBV5-4 and TRBJ2-5; D possibly uses TRBD1 or TRBD2 (5 bases each). CDR1 SGHNT and CDR2 YYREEE come from the germline V gene (reference sequence). V was shortened by 3 bases and J by 4 bases, with 19 bases between the two germline ends. The CDR3 loop spans 16 amino acids. The CDR3 spells CASSSGKGSSIETQYF. CDR3 in DNA: TGTGCCAGCAGCTCCGGGAAGGGGAGTTCCATAGAGACCCAGTACTTC.

The chain links TRBV7-2 to TRBJ1-2; the D is unclear. Between the trimmed V and J ends, which lost 3 bases and 3 bases, there was a span of 11 bases. The CDR3 is 14 amino acids. The germline gives CDR1 SGHTA, CDR2 FQGNSA. The CDR3 here is CASSFMESDYGYTF. DNA of the CDR3: TGTGCCAGCAGCTTTATGGAATCCGACTATGGCTACACCTTC.

There are many counts of this clonotype. V usage is TRBV25-1 and J usage is TRBJ1-1; D unclear. Germline loops: CDR1 MGHDK, CDR2 SYGVNS. The ends were cut back, 11 bases at V and 2 bases at J, with 9 bases in the middle. The CDR3 spans 11 residues. DNA for the CDR3: TGTGCCTCTTCTATAAACACTGAAGCTTTCTTT. This translates into CASSINTEAFF.

This clonotype was counted between two and nine times. The V gene is TRBV15, the J gene TRBJ2-2; TRBD1 matches at 7 bases. The V gene's germline CDR1 is LNHNV and CDR2 YYDKDF (reference sequence). Germline trimming cut 0 bases from V and 5 bases from J; bases unmatched to any gene: 9. CDR3 length: 17 amino acids. The DNA for the CDR3 is TGTGCCACCAGCAGAGAGAAGGCAGGGGGAAAGACCGGGGAGCTGTTTTTT. Protein sequence: CATSREKAGGKTGELFF.